One sample yielded the 29 T cell receptor beta chains listed below, sequenced in a study of control samples from healthy donors and cancer patients. Some clones are missing from TCRdb's copy, which holds only in-frame ones; the method was immunoSEQ multiplex PCR. This sample has almost 85,000 clones; roughly 94% occur once, and the top ten carry 4.8%. Material for sequencing was blood. These receptors came from a woman aged 18-29 years in good health.

V is TRBV28 and J is TRBJ1-2, with D possibly being TRBD1 (6 bases). Trimming pared 7 bases from V and 4 bases from J, leaving 19 bases between. The CDR3 sequence is 15 residues long. Germline V lookup: CDR1 MDHEN, CDR2 SYDVKM. The CDR3, as DNA: TGTGCCAGCACCGGAAGGGGGGTTCGAAGCTATGGCTACACCTTC. It yields the protein CASTGRGVRSYGYTF.

This chain links TRBV12-5 with TRBJ2-3; TRBD2 agrees at 7 bases. Per germline, CDR1 LGHNT and CDR2 FRNRAP. This CDR3 spans 16 amino acids. The trim removed 2 bases at V and 0 bases at J, leaving 5 bases unmatched. The CDR3 region is CASGLQVAGSTDTQYF. CDR3 sequence (DNA): TGTGCTAGTGGTTTGCAGGTAGCGGGCAGCACAGATACGCAGTATTTT. Looking up the rest from reference TRBV12-5 and TRBJ2-3 gives the full variable domain: DARVTQTPRHKVTEMGQEVTMRCQPILGHNTVFWYRQTMMQGLELLAYFRNRAPLDDSGMPKDRFSAEMPDATLATLKIQPSEPRDSAVYFCASGLQVAGSTDTQYFGPGTRLTVL.

This clone was recorded a few times. This sequence joins TRBV7-7 and TRBJ2-7; D is perhaps TRBD2 (6 bases). The CDR3 totals 13 residues. Trimming took 5 bases from V and 5 from J, leaving 13 bases between them. Germline CDR1 is SSHAT and CDR2 is FNYEAQ (reference sequence). The CDR3 loop reads CASSQGGVNEQYF. CDR3 nucleotides: TGTGCCAGCAGCCAAGGAGGGGTAAACGAGCAGTACTTC.

The chain joins TRBV19 to TRBJ1-1; D is unresolved. V lost 7 bases and J 5 bases, leaving 20 bases between the germline ends. CDR3 length: 15 residues. Germline V lookup: CDR1 LNHDA, CDR2 SQIVND (reference sequence). CDR3 protein: CASNKVSSKTTEAFF. CDR3 bases: TGTGCCAGTAATAAGGTCTCGTCCAAGACAACTGAAGCTTTCTTT.

This chain connects TRBV15 to TRBJ2-7; possibly TRBD1 for D (5 bases). The germline V gene encodes CDR1 LNHNV and CDR2 YYDKDF (reference sequence). CDR3 length: 13 amino acids. The ends were cut back, 4 bases at V and 3 bases at J, with 10 bases in the middle. This CDR3 is CATSNRRDYEQYF. The CDR3 bases are TGTGCCACCAGCAACCGCAGGGACTACGAGCAGTACTTC.

CDR3 sequence reads: CASSPWEGSAFF. CDR3 in DNA: TGTGCCAGCAGCCCATGGGAGGGCTCGGCTTTCTTT. The chain has TRBV3-1 (or the pseudogene TRBV3-2) and TRBJ1-1; D call uncertain. The V gene's germline CDR1 is LGHDT and CDR2 YNNKEL (reference sequence). V lost 4 bases and J 11 bases, leaving 14 bases between the germline ends. The CDR3 totals 12 residues.

The chain recombines TRBV5-8 with TRBJ1-4; D is unclear. Germline V CDR1 and CDR2: SGHTS, YDEGEE. The CDR3 loop spans 12 amino acids. Trimming stripped 4 bases from V and 8 bases from J, with 9 bases between. CDR3 residues: CASSTHGEKLFF. CDR3 nucleotides: TGTGCCAGCAGCACGCACGGGGAAAAACTGTTTTTT.

CDR3 sequence (DNA): TGTGCCAGCAGCCAGGGAGGACGAGACTACGAGCAGTACTTC. Protein: CASSQGGRDYEQYF. V and J are TRBV7-3 and TRBJ2-7, with D perhaps matching TRBD2 (6 bases). The V end was cut by 5 bases, the J end by 3 bases, with 14 bases between. The CDR3 covers 14 residues. Looked up from germline, CDR1 is SGHTA and CDR2 is FQGTGA.

This clone has just one count. The chain recombines TRBV5-4 with TRBJ2-7; TRBD2 matches at 9 bases. J lost 6 bases, V lost 4 bases, and 14 bases had no gene match. CDR1 is SGHNT, CDR2 YYREEE, per germline (reference sequence). The CDR3 runs 16 residues. CDR3: CASSTKLAGRTLEQYF. DNA for the CDR3: TGTGCCAGCAGCACTAAACTAGCGGGTCGCACCCTCGAGCAGTACTTC.

The V call is TRBV28, the J call TRBJ2-1, with 11 nucleotides matching TRBD1. There are 17 residues in the CDR3. V shed 1 base and J 9 bases; nucleotides not matched to a gene: 11. Germline CDR1 MDHEN, CDR2 SYDVKM. DNA of the CDR3: TGTGCCAGCAGTTTATCTCCCCGGGACAGGGGGTTGGGTGAGCAGTTCTTC. Encoded protein: CASSLSPRDRGLGEQFF.

The chain links TRBV19 to TRBJ2-7; TRBD1 is a possible D gene (5 bases). V gave up 3 bases and J gave up 0 bases, with 12 bases separating them. There are 15 residues in the CDR3. Germline V CDR1 and CDR2: LNHDA, SQIVND (reference sequence). The CDR3, as DNA: TGTGCCAGTAGTATGATGACAGCCCCCTCCTACGAGCAGTACTTC. Encoded protein: CASSMMTAPSYEQYF.

This clone has just one count. The rearrangement links TRBV27 to TRBJ1-5; 7 nucleotides line up with TRBD1. V lost 4 bases and J lost 3; bases outside the gene matches: 18. Germline V gene lookup returns CDR1 MNHEY and CDR2 SMNVEV (reference sequence). This CDR3 has 19 residues. CDR3 DNA sequence: TGTGCCAGCAGTTATTGGGCCCCTAACAGGGGTTTCGTCAATCAGCCCCAGCATTTT. It encodes CASSYWAPNRGFVNQPQHF.

The chain couples TRBV5-1 to TRBJ1-4; no firm D call. The ends were cut back, 2 bases at V and 4 bases at J, with 12 bases in the middle. Germline CDR1 and CDR2: SGHRS and YFSETQ. The CDR3 length is 15 residues. The CDR3 loop is CASSFLGPGNEKLFF. CDR3 sequence (DNA): TGCGCCAGCAGCTTCTTAGGGCCCGGTAATGAAAAACTGTTTTTT.

The chain joins TRBV21-1 to TRBJ2-1; TRBD2 is taken as the D call from the table, unchecked against the DNA. TRBV21-1 is a recognized pseudogene. This CDR3 has 19 amino acids. The CDR3, as DNA: TGTGCCAGCAGCATCCCCCTCTTTGCTAGCGGGAGGACCTACAATGAGCAGTTCTTC. This sequence encodes CASSIPLFASGRTYNEQFF.

The gene calls are TRBV5-1 and TRBJ2-3; D ambiguous. V was trimmed by 1 base and J by 2 bases, leaving 11 bases between them. CDR1 is SGHRS and CDR2 is YFSETQ in the germline V gene. The CDR3 runs 15 residues. DNA for the CDR3: TGCGCCAGCAGCTTGTCGGTCCTGGACACAGATACGCAGTATTTT. It specifies CASSLSVLDTDTQYF.

CDR3 residues: CASRQNQGYF. CDR3 coding DNA: TGCGCCAGCAGGCAGAACCAGGGGTACTTC. The J gene is TRBJ2-7, the V gene TRBV23-1, with TRBD1 as a possible D gene (5 bases). TRBV23-1 is reported as an ORF; its role is uncertain. This CDR3 comprises 10 residues. V lost 6 bases, J lost 12 bases, and 12 bases lay in between.

This rearrangement joins TRBV27 to TRBJ1-1, with D possibly being TRBD1 (6 bases). Germline CDR1 reads MNHEY; CDR2 reads SMNVEV (reference sequence). This CDR3 spans 13 amino acids. V shed 8 bases and J shed 4 bases, with 14 bases lying between them. For the CDR3, the DNA is TGTGCCAGCTGGCGAAAGGGGGGCACTGAAGCTTTCTTT. Its translation is CASWRKGGTEAFF.

This chain connects TRBV6-5 to TRBJ2-7; 12 nucleotides line up with TRBD2. The germline gives CDR1 MNHEY, CDR2 SVGAGI. The CDR3 is made up of 14 amino acids. Trimming took 6 bases from V and 5 from J; bases not matched to a gene: 5. CDR3 residues: CASRNLAGGDEQYF. The CDR3 DNA reads TGTGCCAGCAGAAATCTAGCGGGAGGGGACGAGCAGTACTTC.

V usage is TRBV15 and J usage is TRBJ2-2; D call uncertain. Germline CDR1 LNHNV, CDR2 YYDKDF (reference sequence). V shed 4 bases and J shed 8 bases, with 8 bases lying between them. The CDR3 sequence is 12 residues long. This chain's CDR3 is CATSTLTGELFF. The CDR3 DNA is TGTGCCACCAGCACGCTAACGGGGGAGCTGTTTTTT.

This sequence joins TRBV5-8 and TRBJ2-6; perhaps TRBD1 as D (6 bases). This CDR3 contains 19 residues. The V gene lost 0 bases and the J gene lost 2 bases, with 18 bases spanning the gap. From germline, CDR1 is SGHTS and CDR2 YDEGEE. CDR3 in amino acids: CASSLESGALLAGANVLTF. CDR3 in DNA: TGTGCCAGCAGCTTGGAGTCAGGGGCCCTCCTAGCTGGGGCCAACGTCCTGACTTTC.

V is TRBV19 and J is TRBJ1-3; D is unresolved. This CDR3 comprises 14 residues. V gave up 3 bases and J gave up 2 bases, with 8 bases separating them. Germline lookup yields CDR1 LNHDA and CDR2 SQIVND (reference sequence). The CDR3 spells CASSMAGTGNTIYF. The CDR3 DNA follows: TGTGCCAGTAGTATGGCTGGGACTGGAAACACCATATATTTT.

The CDR3 region is CATGSTDTQYF. The CDR3 coding sequence is TGTGCCACCGGGAGCACAGATACGCAGTATTTT. This chain connects TRBV24-1 to TRBJ2-3, with D uncertain. The CDR3 length is 11 residues. The V end lost 9 bases, the J end lost 0 bases, and 3 bases lay between the germline ends. Germline loops: CDR1 KGHDR, CDR2 SFDVKD.

The genes are TRBV19 and TRBJ1-2; 7 nucleotides agree with TRBD1. This CDR3 contains 12 residues. V shed 4 bases, J shed 11 bases, and the junction held 7 bases outside the gene matches. Germline V gives CDR1 LNHDA, CDR2 SQIVND (reference sequence). CDR3 in amino acids: CASSRDSQNYTF. CDR3 coding DNA: TGTGCCAGTAGTAGGGACAGCCAGAATTACACCTTC.

This rearrangement joins TRBV19 to TRBJ2-2; 7 bases align to TRBD2. Germline CDR1 reads LNHDA; CDR2 reads SQIVND (reference sequence). V was pared by 6 bases and J by 7 bases, with 8 bases of the junction left unmatched. The CDR3 is made up of 14 amino acids. CDR3 nucleotides: TGTGCCAGTAGAGCTTTCGGGGGGTACGGGGAGCTGTTTTTT. It translates to CASRAFGGYGELFF.

The chain carries TRBV7-9 and TRBJ1-2; D might be TRBD1 (6 bases). The CDR3 has 14 amino acids. V shed 5 bases and J shed 6 bases, with 16 bases lying between them. Germline CDR1 SEHNR, CDR2 FQNEAQ (reference sequence). The CDR3 DNA follows: TGTGCCAGCAGCCATAGCGTACAGGGTGATGGCTACACCTTC. Translating it yields CASSHSVQGDGYTF. The variable domain in full, completed from reference TRBV7-9 and TRBJ1-2, reads DTGVSQNPRHKITKRGQNVTFRCDPISEHNRLYWYRQTLGQGPEFLTYFQNEAQLEKSRLLSDRFSAERPKGSFSTLEIQRTEQGDSAMYLCASSHSVQGDGYTFGSGTRLTVV.

V and J are TRBV4-1 and TRBJ1-4; possible D gene TRBD1, 6 bases. This CDR3 has 17 residues. The V end lost 4 bases, the J end lost 3 bases, and 18 bases lay between the germline ends. The germline gives CDR1 MGHRA, CDR2 YSYEKL. Here the CDR3 reads CASSRTMGAEANEKLFF. The CDR3 DNA reads as TGCGCCAGCAGCCGAACCATGGGGGCTGAAGCTAATGAAAAACTGTTTTTT.

A single count supports this clone. The chain is built from TRBV3-1 (or the pseudogene TRBV3-2) and TRBJ1-6; TRBD1 aligns across 7 bases. Germline assignment: CDR1 LGHDT and CDR2 YNNKEL (reference sequence). The CDR3 runs to 13 residues. V gave up 5 bases and J gave up 9 bases; unmatched junction bases: 4. CDR3 DNA: TGTGCCAGCAGCTCGCAGGGGGGTTCACCCCTCCACTTT. Residues: CASSSQGGSPLHF.

The chain couples TRBV4-1 to TRBJ2-2; unclear D gene. The germline V and J ends were trimmed by 0 bases and 3 bases, with 20 bases remaining between them. The CDR3 covers 19 residues. The germline gives CDR1 MGHRA, CDR2 YSYEKL. CDR3: CASSQEDWFRPPDTGELFF. The CDR3 nucleotides are TGCGCCAGCAGCCAAGAAGACTGGTTCCGGCCACCGGACACCGGGGAGCTGTTTTTT.

Note on this clone: The junction and the germline gene differ at one end; a read error may be behind it. The rearrangement links TRBV7-7 to TRBJ1-5; 9 bases line up with TRBD1. The germline CDR1 and CDR2 sequences are SSHAT and FNYEAQ (reference sequence). The CDR3 extends over 18 amino acids. CDR3 coding DNA: TGTGCTAGCAGCTATCCCGGACAGGGGTCGAACAGCAATCAGCCCCAGCATTTT. Translation: CASSYPGQGSNSNQPQHF.